A single sample gave rise to the 12 T cell receptor beta chains below, sequenced in a study of spatial heterogeneity in lung cancer (dated by TCRdb to between 2018 and 2021). The intended sense of this specimen's time point label: sample taken at primary tumor resection. Whole RNA extracted from tumor and nontumor lung tissue, or from cryopreserved PBMC samples, was used for TCR sequencing without cell sorting. Library prep was done by 5' RACE. The sequencer listed for this sample is NextSeq 500. The public reads were reanalyzed by TCRdb: fastp trimming at Q25, MiXCR alignment, in-frame beta chains only. Merged by CDR3 protein, the rows form single entries marked with the most common genes and DNA. The sample includes about 60,000 distinct CDR3 sequences, with approximately 8.9% observed a single time. Together, the top ten hold over 13% of the sample. The starting material was PBMCs, obtained at surgery. These receptors all come from a female donor with early-stage non-small cell lung cancer.

This clonotype was found many times. The rearrangement uses TRBV29-1 and TRBJ1-6, with a weak D call TRBD1 (5 bases). Germline values: CDR1 SQVTM, CDR2 ANQGSEA. The CDR3 is 14 residues long. V shed 5 bases and J shed 0 bases, with 8 bases lying between them. The chain's CDR3 is CSVRDSSYNSPLHF. The CDR3 nucleotides read TGCAGCGTTAGAGACAGCTCCTATAATTCACCCCTCCACTTT.

This clonotype was detected ten times or more. The chain employs TRBV28 and TRBJ1-6; D remains unclear. Germline CDR1 is MDHEN and CDR2 is SYDVKM. The CDR3 contains 16 residues. Trimming shortened V by 2 bases and J by 8 bases, and 16 bases separated the two germline ends. The CDR3 spells CASSLIPPTRDSPLHF. CDR3 nucleotide sequence: TGTGCCAGCAGTTTAATCCCCCCCACAAGGGATTCACCCCTCCACTTT.

This clonotype was counted at least ten times. The J gene is TRBJ1-1, the V gene TRBV29-1; no clear D. Germline CDR1 SQVTM, CDR2 ANQGSEA. Trimming left V 7 bases short and J 8 bases short, with 17 bases between. The CDR3 extends over 12 amino acids. The CDR3 sequence is CSAEGQPNEAFF. The DNA for the CDR3 is TGCAGCGCCGAGGGTCAGCCGAACGAAGCTTTCTTT.

This clonotype has ten or more counts. The chain links TRBV12-3 or TRBV12-4 to TRBJ2-7; 7 bases fit TRBD2. The CDR3 is 13 residues long. Trimming at V came to 0 bases and at J to 5 bases, leaving 1 base not matched to a gene. In DNA form, the CDR3 reads TGTGCCAGCAGTTTAGCGGGAGGGGACGAGCAGTACTTC. This encodes CASSLAGGDEQYF.

This chain links TRBV21-1 with TRBJ2-7. TRBV21-1 is a recognized pseudogene. The CDR3 contains 17 residues. The chain's CDR3 is CASSKALGDKSSYEQYV. The CDR3 nucleotides read TGTGCCAGCAGCAAAGCCTTAGGAGACAAGAGCTCCTACGAGCAGTACGTC.

This clonotype was counted a few times. The chain uses TRBV9 and TRBJ1-1; no definite D call. The germline CDR1 and CDR2 sequences are SGDLS and YYNGEE. The CDR3 contains 13 residues. The ends were cut back, 2 bases at V and 1 base at J, with 6 bases in the middle. Written as DNA, the CDR3 is TGTGCCAGCAGCGTCGATTGGAACACTGAAGCTTTCTTT. Encoded protein: CASSVDWNTEAFF.

The rearrangement joins TRBV10-3 to TRBJ2-5; D perhaps matches TRBD2 (5 bases). The CDR3 is 14 residues long. The germline CDR1 and CDR2 sequences are ENHRY and SYGVKD. The V end lost 8 bases, the J end lost 8 bases, and 21 bases lay between the germline ends. CDR3 region: CAIRRSTVEGTQYF. In DNA, the CDR3 is TGTGCCATCCGCAGGAGCACGGTTGAGGGAACCCAGTACTTC.

The sample holds many counts of this clonotype. The chain has TRBV28 and TRBJ2-6, with 7 bases aligning to TRBD1. V shed 6 bases, J shed 1 base, and the junction held 9 bases outside the gene matches. From germline, CDR1 is MDHEN and CDR2 SYDVKM. The CDR3 totals 17 residues. The CDR3 nucleotides read TGTGCCAGCAGACCGACAGGGCCTCCGTCTGGGGCCAACGTCCTGACTTTC. Amino acid sequence: CASRPTGPPSGANVLTF.

This clonotype was seen ten or more times. The CDR3: CASSAQGAGEQYF. The CDR3, as DNA: TGTGCCAGCAGCGCGCAGGGGGCGGGTGAGCAGTACTTC. The V call is TRBV14, the J call TRBJ2-7; 8 positions match TRBD1. Germline lookup yields CDR1 SGHDN and CDR2 FVKESK. This CDR3 has 13 amino acids. With 5 bases clipped from V and 7 bases from J, the junction kept 7 bases outside the gene matches.

Only a few counts were recorded for this clonotype. The gene calls are TRBV20-1 and TRBJ2-2, with D perhaps matching TRBD2 (6 bases). With 0 bases removed from V and 5 bases from J, the gap between germline ends came to 7 bases. Per the germline V gene, CDR1 is DFQATT and CDR2 is SNEGSKA (reference sequence). This CDR3 is 13 amino acids long. CDR3 sequence: CSARDAGTGELFF. The CDR3 nucleotides read TGCAGTGCTAGAGATGCGGGGACCGGGGAGCTGTTTTTT.

The chain couples TRBV6-4 to TRBJ2-1; D gene unclear. Germline V CDR1 and CDR2: MRHNA, SNTAGT. The length of the CDR3 is 15 residues. Trimming pared 6 bases from V and 1 base from J, leaving 13 bases between. Here the CDR3 reads CASSAEETSYNEQFF. Written as DNA, the CDR3 is TGTGCCAGCAGCGCAGAGGAGACGTCCTACAATGAGCAGTTCTTC.

There are a few counts of this clonotype. The chain combines TRBV19 with TRBJ1-6; D not resolved. The CDR3 totals 12 residues. The V gene lost 2 bases and the J gene lost 14 bases, with 10 bases spanning the gap. The germline CDR1 and CDR2 sequences are LNHDA and SQIVND (reference sequence). For the CDR3, the DNA is TGTGCCAGTAGTATAATCCGGGAGACCCTCCACTTT. Protein product: CASSIIRETLHF.